This entry is about one TCR beta chain. The read terminates 3 residues before the CDR3 end, so the remaining end is supplied by the germline J gene. This CDR3 has 16 residues. Germline V gene data show CDR1 as DFQATT and CDR2 as SNEGSKA (reference sequence). The V segment lost 0 bases and the J segment 4 bases; nucleotides outside the gene matches: 5. This specimen belongs to a study of T cells in women clearing cervical HPV infection. Sequencing used immunoSEQ multiplex PCR; TCRdb keeps in-frame clones, though not all of them. In all, the sample yields 20,000 to 25,000 clones. The source material was blood buffy coat. This chain uses TRBV20-1 with TRBJ2-5; TRBD2 aligns across 13 bases. This sequence was found in a woman between 18 and 70 years old with a cervical HPV16 infection that either progressed to CIN3+ or cleared (not recorded which). CDR3 DNA, as far as it was read: TGCAGTGCTAGAGACAGGACTAGCGGGAGAGGAGAGACC. It encodes CSARDRTSGRGET. The complete CDR3 sequence is CSARDRTSGRGETQYF.